This TCR beta chain was captured by sequencing in a study of PD-1 blockade in classical Hodgkin lymphoma. Whole-study results and caveats: Newly diagnosed and completely responding patients shared comparable baseline diversity. By C4D1, diversity of CD4+ TCRs had risen significantly, whereas that of CD8+ TCRs had not. After ASCT, patients who started nivolumab under 1 year later were excluded.

Time point reported: cycle 4 day 1 (C4D1), after less than seven weeks of nivolumab. Autologous stem cell transplantation was followed by relapse in every patient, and brentuximab vedotin exposure varied. Profiled with immunoSEQ multiplex PCR; TCRdb holds only in-frame clones, not every one. This table has roughly 100,000 clones, approximately 94% appearing once. CDR1 and CDR2 from the germline V gene are SNHLY and FYNNEI. There are 16 residues in the CDR3. Trimming left V 3 bases short and J 8 bases short, with 20 bases between. Concerning this clone itself: Its antigen remains unidentified.

The receptor comes from a human donor with classical Hodgkin lymphoma. The sample consisted of peripheral blood mononuclear cells (PBMCs), taken before the fourth cycle of nivolumab. The rearrangement joins TRBV2 to TRBJ2-1, with D perhaps matching TRBD1 (5 bases). The CDR3 is CASSESGPGPIDEQFF. CDR3 coding DNA: TGTGCCAGCAGTGAGTCGGGCCCAGGGCCGATTGATGAGCAGTTCTTC.